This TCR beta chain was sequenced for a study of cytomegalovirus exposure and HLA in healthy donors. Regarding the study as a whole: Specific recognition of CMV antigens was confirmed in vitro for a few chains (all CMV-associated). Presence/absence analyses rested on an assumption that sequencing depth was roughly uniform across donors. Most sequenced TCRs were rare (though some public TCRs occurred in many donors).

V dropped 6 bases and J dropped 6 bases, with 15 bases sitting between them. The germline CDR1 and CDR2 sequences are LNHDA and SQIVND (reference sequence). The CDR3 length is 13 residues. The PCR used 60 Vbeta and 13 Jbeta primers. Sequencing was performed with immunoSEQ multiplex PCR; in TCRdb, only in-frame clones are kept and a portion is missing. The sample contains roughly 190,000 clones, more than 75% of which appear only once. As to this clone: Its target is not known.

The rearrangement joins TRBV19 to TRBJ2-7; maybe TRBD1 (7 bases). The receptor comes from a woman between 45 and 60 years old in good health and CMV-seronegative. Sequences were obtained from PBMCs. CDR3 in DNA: TGTGCCAGTAGCCTTAACAGGGGAGGCGAGCAGTACTTC. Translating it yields CASSLNRGGEQYF.